This TCR beta chain was observed in a study of blood T cell repertoires in COVID-19. Study-wide context: Acute and convalescent COVID-19 specimens originated in the United States, Italy and Spain. PBMCs, B-cell-depleted T cells, or T cells provided the cDNA or gDNA that made up the material.

Only in-frame clones appear in the TCRdb table, and some are missing; sequencing was by immunoSEQ multiplex PCR. The sample shows about 26,000 clones, roughly 90% of them seen only once. The CDR3 covers 16 residues. Trimming removed 3 bases from V and 5 bases from J; junction bases left unmatched: 9. Germline V CDR1 and CDR2: SGHNT, YYREEE (reference sequence). The gene calls are TRBV5-4 and TRBJ1-4; 8 bases agree with TRBD1. This receptor was identified in a human donor in a cohort sampled during active COVID-19. The source material was peripheral blood. The CDR3 DNA follows: TGTGCCAGCAGCTCGGGACAGGCCCGAAGCAATGAAAAACTGTTTTTT. Protein: CASSSGQARSNEKLFF.